A single sample is the source of the 13 T cell receptor beta chains below, sequenced in a study of T cells after yellow fever vaccination. TCRdb called the 5' RACE reads again in MiXCR, with one record for every CDR3 protein. Here the sample spans under 400,000 distinct CDR3 sequences, under 15% being singletons. The sample consisted of CD4+ T cells sorted from PBMCs, taken 15 days after the yellow fever booster vaccination. These receptors were obtained from a man aged 18 to 29 who received the YFV17D yellow fever vaccine.

This chain uses TRBV12-3 or TRBV12-4 with TRBJ2-7; TRBD1 might be the D (6 bases). V dropped 5 bases and J dropped 3 bases, with 8 bases sitting between them. The CDR3 contains 12 residues. The CDR3 DNA sequence: TGTGCCAGCAGTAGGGACATCTACGAGCAGTACTTC. As protein: CASSRDIYEQYF.

This clonotype was seen a handful of times. V gene TRBV6-2 or TRBV6-3 combines with J gene TRBJ2-7; D is possibly TRBD1 (6 bases). This CDR3 has 13 residues. Germline CDR1 and CDR2: MNHEY and SVGEGT. V lost 2 bases and J 3 bases, leaving 8 bases between the germline ends. The CDR3 here is CASSYRQDYEQYV. CDR3 coding DNA: TGTGCCAGCAGTTACCGACAGGACTACGAGCAGTACGTC.

This clonotype was observed a few times. V is TRBV3-1 and J is TRBJ1-2; perhaps TRBD1 as D (5 bases). CDR1 is LGHDT and CDR2 is YNNKEL in the germline V gene (reference sequence). CDR3 length: 14 residues. Trimming pared 8 bases from V and 6 bases from J, leaving 19 bases between. In DNA form, the CDR3 reads TGTGCCAGCTACGGAAGGGGCCTAAGCGATGGCTACACCTTC. Translation gives CASYGRGLSDGYTF.

CDR3 loop: CASSFAGLTETQYF. The CDR3 DNA sequence: TGTGCCAGCAGCTTCGCGGGACTAACAGAGACCCAGTACTTC. The V and J genes are TRBV5-4 and TRBJ2-5, with TRBD2 matching over 7 bases. CDR3 length: 14 amino acids. Germline V gene lookup returns CDR1 SGHNT and CDR2 YYREEE (reference sequence). V shed 2 bases, J shed 4 bases, and the junction held 5 bases outside the gene matches.

This clonotype was detected a few times. This chain joins TRBV6-5 and TRBJ1-1, with D unclear. CDR3 size: 16 residues. CDR1 and CDR2 (germline): MNHEY, SVGAGI. V lost 7 bases to trimming and J lost 1 base, with 19 bases between them. CDR3 protein: CASTDKDLNGNTEAFF. For the CDR3, the DNA is TGTGCCAGCACTGATAAGGATCTGAACGGGAACACTGAAGCTTTCTTT.

This clonotype has at least ten counts. CDR3 residues: CSADPQETQYF. The CDR3 coding sequence is TGCAGCGCGGACCCCCAAGAGACCCAGTACTTC. V usage is TRBV29-1 and J usage is TRBJ2-5; no firm D call. V gave up 7 bases and J gave up 1 base, with 7 bases separating them. Germline V gene data show CDR1 as SQVTM and CDR2 as ANQGSEA. The CDR3 contains 11 residues.

This clonotype has a handful of counts. The DNA for the CDR3 is TGCAGTGCTAGAGTTCAATTGTACCAAGAGACCCAGTACTTC. Its protein is CSARVQLYQETQYF. The chain joins TRBV20-1 to TRBJ2-5; D remains unclear. The CDR3 is made up of 14 amino acids. Germline CDR1 and CDR2: DFQATT and SNEGSKA (reference sequence). V was cut by 1 base and J by 0 bases, with 9 bases left in between.

In its sample, this clonotype was seen a few times. The chain has TRBV4-3 and TRBJ2-3, with D unclear. The germline V gene has CDR1 LGHNA and CDR2 YSLEER. The ends were cut back, 0 bases at V and 1 base at J, with 11 bases in the middle. CDR3 length equals 16 residues. The DNA for the CDR3 is TGCGCCAGCAGCCAAGATCTGTTGCAGGGCACAGATACGCAGTATTTT. It yields the protein CASSQDLLQGTDTQYF.

This clonotype occurred a few times. The chain links TRBV5-1 to TRBJ2-7; D gene uncertain. V lost 3 bases and J 0 bases, leaving 7 bases between the germline ends. Germline assignment: CDR1 SGHRS and CDR2 YFSETQ. CDR3 length: 13 residues. The CDR3 here is CASSSRLSYEQYF. The DNA for the CDR3 is TGCGCCAGCAGCTCGCGACTCTCCTACGAGCAGTACTTC.

This clonotype was counted between two and nine times. The V gene is TRBV10-3, the J gene TRBJ2-1; D may be TRBD2 (5 bases). There are 12 residues in the CDR3. The V gene's germline CDR1 is ENHRY and CDR2 SYGVKD. Trimming removed 5 bases from V and 7 bases from J, with 9 bases in between. CDR3 region: CAISITGNEQFF. CDR3 nucleotide sequence: TGTGCCATCAGTATAACGGGGAATGAGCAGTTCTTC.

In its sample, this clonotype was seen a few times. The chain uses TRBV4-1 and TRBJ1-6; D possibly corresponds to TRBD1 (6 bases). Germline lookup yields CDR1 MGHRA and CDR2 YSYEKL. Trimming shortened V by 1 base and J by 9 bases, and 19 bases separated the two germline ends. The CDR3 totals 17 residues. The CDR3 loop reads CASSQGQGRGAFSPLHF. CDR3 DNA: TGCGCCAGCAGCCAAGGGCAGGGCCGGGGGGCCTTTTCACCCCTCCACTTT.

The chain employs TRBV2 and TRBJ2-7, with a weak D call TRBD1 (6 bases). The V end lost 7 bases, the J end lost 7 bases, and 14 bases lay between the germline ends. The CDR3 is made up of 12 amino acids. Germline CDR1 and CDR2: SNHLY and FYNNEI. This CDR3 is CASITGKQEQYF. Here the CDR3 DNA reads TGTGCCAGCATTACAGGGAAGCAGGAGCAGTACTTC.

This clonotype has a handful of counts. This rearrangement joins TRBV27 to TRBJ1-2, with a weak D call TRBD1 (6 bases). The CDR3 spans 14 residues. CDR1 MNHEY and CDR2 SMNVEV come from the germline V gene (reference sequence). V was shortened by 5 bases and J by 2 bases, with 12 bases between the two germline ends. CDR3 in amino acids: CASSPVDRNYGYTF. CDR3 DNA sequence: TGTGCCAGCAGTCCGGTGGACAGAAACTATGGCTACACCTTC.